The clone carrying this T cell receptor beta chain was seen a few times. This specimen belongs to a study of shared T cell receptors in the human thymus. Trimming shortened V by 0 bases and J by 4 bases, and 17 bases separated the two germline ends. The CDR3 loop spans 17 amino acids. CDR1 is SGDLS, CDR2 YYNGEE, per germline. Using immunoSEQ multiplex PCR, the repertoire was profiled, and TCRdb retains in-frame clones only, with some absent. The sample holds some 400,000 clones, 85% to 95% seen once. Specimen: thymocytes. The source is a human donor. The rearrangement uses TRBV9 and TRBJ2-1; D possibly corresponds to TRBD2 (5 bases). The CDR3 region is CASSVVPAARGYNEQFF. The CDR3 DNA is TGTGCCAGCAGCGTAGTGCCAGCGGCCCGGGGATACAATGAGCAGTTCTTC.